This T cell receptor (beta chain) derives from a study of T cell responses to AZD1222 COVID-19 vaccine. The study's findings and limits: Repertoires in all cases were sampled only once the peak T cell response had passed.

Using immunoSEQ multiplex PCR, the repertoire was profiled, and TCRdb retains in-frame clones only, with some absent. This sample has over 150,000 clones, with 85% to 95% found just once. Pooled in the analysis were second doses at about 4 or about 12 weeks. Details on this clone: No antigen is known for it.

Trimming shortened V by 6 bases and J by 1 base, and 14 bases separated the two germline ends. CDR3 length equals 15 residues. Per germline, CDR1 MNHEY and CDR2 SVGAGI. This specimen consisted of peripheral blood, obtained 28 days after the second AZD1222 dose. This clonotype originated in an adult who received the AZD1222 COVID-19 vaccine. This chain connects TRBV6-5 to TRBJ2-3; no firm D call. The CDR3 DNA sequence: TGTGCCAGCAGCCTACGACACCAGGGCACAGATACGCAGTATTTT. Protein: CASSLRHQGTDTQYF.